This T cell receptor (beta chain) was recorded in a study of CD8 T cells in ankylosing spondylitis. Study outcomes and limitations: Seemingly characteristic of ankylosing spondylitis blood was a TCR beta motif consisting of about 8 highly homologous variants. Earlier reports found some motif variants in synovial fluid and blood in reactive arthritis.

Preparation of TCR beta libraries was done by quantitative 5'-RACE with molecular barcodes. TCRdb recomputed calls from the 5' RACE reads with MiXCR, one row per CDR3 protein. The profile shows 400,000 to 450,000 distinct CDR3 sequences, approximately 17% of them singletons. A note on this clonotype: The antigen is undetermined.

This TCR derives from a male donor with ankylosing spondylitis. The sequencing sample was made of blood, either unsorted or a sorted T cell fraction (not recorded which).

The CDR3 region is CASREGTSSNTGELFF. CDR3 nucleotides: TGTGCCAGCCGAGAGGGGACGTCCTCGAACACCGGGGAGCTGTTTTTT. The chain has TRBV12-3 or TRBV12-4 and TRBJ2-2; D may match TRBD1 or TRBD2 (5 bases each). The CDR3 sequence is 16 residues long. The ends were cut back, 8 bases at V and 0 bases at J, with 16 bases in the middle.